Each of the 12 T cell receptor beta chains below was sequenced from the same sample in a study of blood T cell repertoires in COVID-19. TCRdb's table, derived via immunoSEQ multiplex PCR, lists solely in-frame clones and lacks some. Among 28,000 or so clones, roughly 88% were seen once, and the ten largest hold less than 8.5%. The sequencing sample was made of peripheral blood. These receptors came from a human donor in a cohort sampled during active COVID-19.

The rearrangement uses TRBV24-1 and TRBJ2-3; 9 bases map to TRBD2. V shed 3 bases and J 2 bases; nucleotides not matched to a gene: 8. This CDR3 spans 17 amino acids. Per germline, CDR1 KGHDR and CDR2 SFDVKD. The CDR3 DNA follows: TGTGCCACCAGTGATGCCCTGACTAGCGGCTCCACAGATACGCAGTATTTT. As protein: CATSDALTSGSTDTQYF.

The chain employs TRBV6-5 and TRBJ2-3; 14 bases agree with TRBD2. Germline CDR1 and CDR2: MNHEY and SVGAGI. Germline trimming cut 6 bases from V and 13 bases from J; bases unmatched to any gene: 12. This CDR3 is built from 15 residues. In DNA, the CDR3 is TGTGCCAGCAGAGAGATGGGGGGACTAGCGGGAGTGGAGTATTTT. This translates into CASREMGGLAGVEYF.

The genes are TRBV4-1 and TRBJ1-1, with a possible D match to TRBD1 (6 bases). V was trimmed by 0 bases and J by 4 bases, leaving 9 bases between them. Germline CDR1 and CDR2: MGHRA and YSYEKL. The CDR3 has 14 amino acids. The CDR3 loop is CASSQEPGATEAFF. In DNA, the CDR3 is TGCGCCAGCAGCCAAGAGCCAGGGGCCACTGAAGCTTTCTTT.

CDR3 bases: TGTGCCAGCCCCTCCTATAATGGGGCAAGGTCTAGTGTGACCCAGTACTTC. Translated: CASPSYNGARSSVTQYF. The chain has TRBV27 and TRBJ2-5; tentative D call: TRBD1 (5 bases). This CDR3 region has 17 residues. CDR1 and CDR2 (germline): MNHEY, SMNVEV (reference sequence). The germline V and J ends were trimmed by 8 bases and 7 bases, with 29 bases remaining between them.

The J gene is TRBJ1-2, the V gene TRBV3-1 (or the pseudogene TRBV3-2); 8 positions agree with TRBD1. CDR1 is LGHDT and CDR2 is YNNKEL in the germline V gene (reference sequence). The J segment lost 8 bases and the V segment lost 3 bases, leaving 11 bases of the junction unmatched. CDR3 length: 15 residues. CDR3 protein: CASSQGTGEAGGYTF. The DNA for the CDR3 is TGTGCCAGCAGCCAGGGGACAGGCGAGGCGGGGGGCTACACCTTC.

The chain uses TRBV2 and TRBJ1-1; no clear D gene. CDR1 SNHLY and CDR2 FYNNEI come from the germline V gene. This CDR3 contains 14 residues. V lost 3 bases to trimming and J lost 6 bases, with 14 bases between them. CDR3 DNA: TGTGCCAGCAGTGAGAGATCAGCGACGGCTGAAGCTTTCTTT. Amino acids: CASSERSATAEAFF.

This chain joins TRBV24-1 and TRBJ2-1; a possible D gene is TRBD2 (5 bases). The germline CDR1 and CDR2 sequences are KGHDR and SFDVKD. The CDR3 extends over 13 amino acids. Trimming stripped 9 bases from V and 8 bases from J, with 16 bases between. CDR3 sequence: CATQRQTRDEQFF. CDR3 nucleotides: TGTGCCACCCAGCGGCAGACAAGGGATGAGCAGTTCTTC.

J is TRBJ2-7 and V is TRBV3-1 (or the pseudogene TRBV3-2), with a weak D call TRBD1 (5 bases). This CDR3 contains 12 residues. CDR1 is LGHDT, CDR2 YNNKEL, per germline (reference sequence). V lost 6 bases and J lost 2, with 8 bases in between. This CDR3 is CASRGLPYEQYF. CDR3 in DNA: TGTGCCAGCAGGGGGCTTCCCTACGAGCAGTACTTC.

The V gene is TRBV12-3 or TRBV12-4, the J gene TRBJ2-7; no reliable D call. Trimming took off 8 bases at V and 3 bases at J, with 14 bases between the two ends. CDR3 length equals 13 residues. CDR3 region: CASVSALVYEQYF. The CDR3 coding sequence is TGTGCCAGCGTCAGTGCCTTGGTCTACGAGCAGTACTTC.

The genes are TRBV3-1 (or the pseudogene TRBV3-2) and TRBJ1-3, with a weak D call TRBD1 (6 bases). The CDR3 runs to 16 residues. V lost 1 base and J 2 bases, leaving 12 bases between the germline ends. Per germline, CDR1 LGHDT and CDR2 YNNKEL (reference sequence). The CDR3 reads CASSQGTGMAGNTIYF. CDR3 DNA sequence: TGTGCCAGCAGCCAAGGCACAGGGATGGCTGGAAACACCATATATTTT.

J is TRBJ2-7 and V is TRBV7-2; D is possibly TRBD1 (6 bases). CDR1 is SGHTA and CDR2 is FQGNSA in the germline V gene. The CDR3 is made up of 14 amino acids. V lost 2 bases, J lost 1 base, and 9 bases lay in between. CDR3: CASSLTGLSYEQYF. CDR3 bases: TGTGCCAGCAGCTTAACAGGGCTTTCCTACGAGCAGTACTTC.

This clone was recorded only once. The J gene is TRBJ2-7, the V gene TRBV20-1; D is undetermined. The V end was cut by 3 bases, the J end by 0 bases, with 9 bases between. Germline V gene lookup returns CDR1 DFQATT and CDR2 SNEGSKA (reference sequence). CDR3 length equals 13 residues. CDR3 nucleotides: TGCAGTGCTAGTTACAGCAACTCCTACGAGCAGTACTTC. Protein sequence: CSASYSNSYEQYF.